This TCR beta chain was identified during a study of tumor-infiltrating lymphocytes in primary liver carcinoma (dated by TCRdb to the late 2010s). For the study in its entirety: Of the five patients (three men and two women, aged 30 to 69 years), four had hepatocellular carcinoma and one had combined HCC and intrahepatic cholangiocarcinoma. High reproducibility was observed for the technical replicate repertoires, with mean shared-clone rates approximately 0.9 and correlation coefficients above 0.95. The five patients had tumors of stage T1-T3 N0M0, with maximum diameters ranging from roughly 4.2 to 10 cm. The roughly 27 tumor region samples were profiled with Agilent mRNA microarrays so that TCRbeta repertoire diversity could be related to the local molecular phenotype. Across five regions of each liver tumor, along with adjacent normal tissue and blood, the study brought together TCRbeta repertoire sequencing, expression microarrays and whole-exome sequencing. A total of 35 specimens from 5 patients, comprising approximately 25 tumor regions, 5 adjacent noncancerous liver tissues and 5 peripheral blood samples, were covered by TCRbeta repertoire sequencing. Roughly 3.5 to 7.5 million productive TCRbeta reads were obtained per sample, and no significant difference in read depth was found between tissue types. Overall study outcomes, separate from this receptor: Because the samples were bulk and unsorted, CD4+ and CD8+ T cell repertoires could not be compared. Pairs of tumor regions showed greater repertoire overlap (mean 36%) than tumor-adjacent pairs (approximately 17%) or tumor-blood pairs (about 15%), which is consistent with antigen-driven expansion. Because sequencing covered only the TCR beta chain and unpaired alpha chains were not captured, true repertoire diversity is likely underestimated. The top 250 clones made up a significantly larger repertoire fraction in tumors than in blood (p = 0.039). With just a few patients in the study, the authors point out that the findings should be validated in a larger study. Just about 7.5-25% of top clones turned up in all five regions of a tumor, which suggests spatial heterogeneity among tumor-infiltrating T cells.

A constant-region primer and ProtoScript II reverse transcriptase were used to reverse-transcribe TCRbeta-specific cDNA from around 530 ng total RNA. TCRbeta libraries were built with three nested multiplex PCR rounds, a slightly modified ARM-PCR procedure. Sample barcodes and Illumina adapters were attached in a final 25-cycle PCR using Deep VentR polymerase. Amplicons of 200-500 bp were gel-purified with a QIAquick gel extraction kit before sequencing. An Illumina HiSeq 2500 was used to sequence the TCRbeta amplicons with 250-bp paired-end reads. As for the authors' bioinformatics: Reads were quality-trimmed with Trimmomatic v0.33, and paired reads were merged with FLASH v1.2.11 to recover full CDR3 sequences. MiGEC v1.2.1b assigned V, D and J germline segments to the rearranged TCRbeta sequences. Clonotype statistics and Shannon-Wiener diversity indices were calculated with VDJtools v1.0.0. To cut down on sampling bias, every analysis after diversity analysis relied on just the 250 most abundant clonotypes from each sample. TCRdb trimmed public reads at Q25 via fastp, called clones via MiXCR and kept in-frame beta chains. Rows matching on CDR3 protein sequence are summarized as one entry with the most common DNA and genes. The V and J calls, along with clone size, are taken from TCRdb and not from the paper's own processing. Counted in this sample were roughly 100,000 distinct CDR3 sequences; approximately 80% of them appeared once. The ten largest make up approximately 21% of the sample.

Without any cell sorting, total RNA and DNA were extracted together from roughly 20-30 mg of bulk tissue using the AllPrep DNA/RNA mini kit. Surgical resection was performed in China between late 2015 and 2016 on about five patients with histopathologically diagnosed primary liver carcinoma. Patients had chronic HBV infection and were treatment-naive at sampling. Each tumor was sampled at five spatially separated regions: the tumor centre plus the superior, inferior, left-lateral and right-lateral poles. More than 85% viable tumor cells were found by histology in every tumor sample. Each fresh piece of tumor and adjacent tissue was cut in two, with one half stored in RNAlater at -80 degrees C and the other half sent for histology. On this clonotype itself: It has no known antigen specificity. Likely a read error: the CDR3 ends without its conserved phenylalanine or tryptophan.

This TCR came from a man aged 35-49 years with primary liver carcinoma and hepatitis B virus infection. The sample comprised liver tumor tissue from sampling region 3. The sample's cell subset or site label, decoded: tumor region T3, left-lateral pole.

DNA sequence: TGTGCCAGCAGCACAGACTCTGACACCGGGGAACTGTTTTCT. Translated, it reads CASSTDSDTGELFS. Recombination connected TRBV11-2 to TRBJ2-2; TRBD2 is perhaps the D gene, given 5 matching bases. The CDR3 is made up of 14 amino acids, end residues included. The read is trimmed to its CDR3 DNA, 42 bases read in frame from base 1. The germline V gene provides CDR1 SGHAT and CDR2 FQNNGV.